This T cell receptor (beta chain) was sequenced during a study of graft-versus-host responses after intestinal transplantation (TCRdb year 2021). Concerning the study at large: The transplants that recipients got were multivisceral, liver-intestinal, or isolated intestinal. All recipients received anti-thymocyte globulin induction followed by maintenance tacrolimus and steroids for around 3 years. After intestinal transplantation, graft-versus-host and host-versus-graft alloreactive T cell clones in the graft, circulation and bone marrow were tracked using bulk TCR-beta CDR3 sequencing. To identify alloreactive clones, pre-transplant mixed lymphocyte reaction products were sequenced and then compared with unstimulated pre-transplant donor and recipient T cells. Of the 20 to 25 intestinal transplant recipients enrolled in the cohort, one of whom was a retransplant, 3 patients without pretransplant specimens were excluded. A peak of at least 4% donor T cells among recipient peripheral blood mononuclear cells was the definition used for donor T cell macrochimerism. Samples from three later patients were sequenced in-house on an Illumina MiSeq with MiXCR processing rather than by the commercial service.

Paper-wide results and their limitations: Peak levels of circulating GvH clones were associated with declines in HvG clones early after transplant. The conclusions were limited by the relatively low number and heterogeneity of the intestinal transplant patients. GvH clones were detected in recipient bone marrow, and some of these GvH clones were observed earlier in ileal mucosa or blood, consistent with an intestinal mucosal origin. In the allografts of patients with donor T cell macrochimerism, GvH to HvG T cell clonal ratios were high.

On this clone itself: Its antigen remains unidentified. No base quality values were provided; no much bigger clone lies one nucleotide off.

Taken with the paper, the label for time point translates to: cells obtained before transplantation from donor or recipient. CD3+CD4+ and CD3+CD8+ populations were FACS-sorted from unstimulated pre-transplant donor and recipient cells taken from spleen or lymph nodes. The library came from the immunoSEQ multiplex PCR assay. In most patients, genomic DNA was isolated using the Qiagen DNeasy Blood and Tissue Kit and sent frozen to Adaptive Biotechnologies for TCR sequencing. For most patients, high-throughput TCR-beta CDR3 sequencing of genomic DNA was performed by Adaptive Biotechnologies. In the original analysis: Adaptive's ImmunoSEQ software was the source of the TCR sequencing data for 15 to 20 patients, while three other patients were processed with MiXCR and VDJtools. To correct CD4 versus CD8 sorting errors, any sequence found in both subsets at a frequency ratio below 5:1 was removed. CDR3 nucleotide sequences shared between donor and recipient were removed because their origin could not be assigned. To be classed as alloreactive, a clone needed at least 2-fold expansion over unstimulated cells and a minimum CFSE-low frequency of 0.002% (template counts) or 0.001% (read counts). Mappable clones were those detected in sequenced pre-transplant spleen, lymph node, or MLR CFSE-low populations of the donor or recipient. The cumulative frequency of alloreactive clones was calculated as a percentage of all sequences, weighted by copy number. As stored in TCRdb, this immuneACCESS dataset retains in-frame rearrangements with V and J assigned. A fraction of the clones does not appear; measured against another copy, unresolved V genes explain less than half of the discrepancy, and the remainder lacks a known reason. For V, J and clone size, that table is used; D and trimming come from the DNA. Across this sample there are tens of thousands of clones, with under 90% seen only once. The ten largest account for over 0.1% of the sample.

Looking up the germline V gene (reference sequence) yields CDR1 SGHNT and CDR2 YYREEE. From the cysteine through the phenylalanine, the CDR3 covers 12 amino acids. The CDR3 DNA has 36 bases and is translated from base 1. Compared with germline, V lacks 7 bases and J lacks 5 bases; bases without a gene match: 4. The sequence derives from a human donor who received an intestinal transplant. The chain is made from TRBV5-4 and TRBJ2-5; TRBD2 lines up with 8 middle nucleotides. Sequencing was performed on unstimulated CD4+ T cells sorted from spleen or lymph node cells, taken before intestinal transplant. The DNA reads TGTGCCAGCGGCCGGGGGGGGGAGACCCAGTACTTC. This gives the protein CASGRGGETQYF.